This T cell receptor beta chain was identified during a study of cytomegalovirus exposure and HLA in healthy donors. Germline loops: CDR1 KGHSH, CDR2 LQKENI. J gave up 1 base and V 1 base, and 0 bases lay outside the gene matches. The CDR3 covers 16 residues. Sequencing used immunoSEQ multiplex PCR; TCRdb keeps in-frame clones, though not all of them. The sample lists approximately 200,000 clones, roughly 77% occurring once. This clone was found once. The gene calls are TRBV18 and TRBJ2-1; 11 bases map to TRBD2. Sequenced material: PBMCs. The source is a woman aged 25 to 39 in good health and CMV-seronegative. CDR3 loop: CASSPLAGGSYNEQFF. The CDR3 DNA reads TGTGCCAGCTCACCACTAGCGGGAGGGTCCTACAATGAGCAGTTCTTC.